The rows below give T cell receptor beta chains drawn from one sample of a study of cytomegalovirus exposure and HLA in healthy donors. Assay used: immunoSEQ multiplex PCR; TCRdb lists only in-frame clones, some missing. Here the sample spans 110,000 to 150,000 clones, roughly 80% being singletons. The sample comprised PBMCs. These receptors all come from a female donor in good health and CMV-seronegative. CDR3s include the opening cysteine and the closing phenylalanine or tryptophan. D genes are given only for firm matches. The size field is filled for only some rows; it gives once, few, many or a size class.

.	TRBV10-3	TRBJ1-1	once	TGTGCCATCAGTGAGTCGGACAGACTAAACACTGAAGCTTTCTTT	CAISESDRLNTEAFF
.	TRBV2	TRBJ2-7	.	TGTGCCAGCAGCGTCACAGGGGGAGGGGGCGAGCAGTACTTC	CASSVTGGGGEQYF
.	TRBV7-9	TRBJ2-2	.	TGTGCCAGCAGCCCATCGGGGATTCCGAACACCGGGGAGCTGTTTTTT	CASSPSGIPNTGELFF
.	TRBV27	TRBJ1-1	once	TGTGCCAGCAGGGTCGGTTTGGAGACTGAAGCTTTCTTT	CASRVGLETEAFF
.	TRBV30	TRBJ1-5	.	TGTGCCTGGAGCGCGGGCAGCAATCAGCCCCAGCATTTT	CAWSAGSNQPQHF
.	TRBV6-1	TRBJ2-4	.	TGTGCCAGCAAAGGACTGTTAGCCAAAAACATTCAGTACTTC	CASKGLLAKNIQYF
.	TRBV15	TRBJ1-5	once	TGTGCCACCAGCAGAGAGTCAGCAGGAAATCAGCCCCAGCATTTT	CATSRESAGNQPQHF
.	TRBV2	TRBJ2-2	.	TGTGCCAGCACCGAGGTGGAAACCGGGGAGCTGTTTTTT	CASTEVETGELFF
.	TRBV28	TRBJ2-1	.	TGTGCCAGCAGTCCCGAGGTTAGCTCCTACAATGAGCAGTTCTTC	CASSPEVSSYNEQFF
.	TRBV29-1	TRBJ2-7	.	TGCAGCGTTGAAATGGGGGGTCCCGAGCAGTACTTC	CSVEMGGPEQYF
.	TRBV27	TRBJ1-5	few	TGTGCCAGCAGCTCAGGGATTCAGCCCCAGCATTTT	CASSSGIQPQHF
.	TRBV5-6	TRBJ2-7	.	TGTGCCAGCAGCTTGGTTGTGGGTCCGGCCGAGGACGAGCAGTACTTC	CASSLVVGPAEDEQYF
TRBD1	TRBV4-1	TRBJ2-7	.	TGCGCCAGCAGCCCGGATCTATTCTACGGGACAGGTGACTACGAGCAGTACTTC	CASSPDLFYGTGDYEQYF
.	TRBV9	TRBJ1-1	.	TGTGCCAGCAGCGTAGGCCCTATGGAGGGAACTGAAGCTTTCTTT	CASSVGPMEGTEAFF
.	TRBV28	TRBJ1-5	.	TGTGCCAGCAAGGGGAAATGGTTAAGCAATCAGCCCCAGCATTTT	CASKGKWLSNQPQHF
.	TRBV27	TRBJ2-7	once	TGTGCCAGCAGTTTAGGAGGGATGCACGAGCAGTACTTC	CASSLGGMHEQYF
TRBD1	TRBV29-1	TRBJ1-5	.	TGCAGCGTTTCGGACAGGGGCAATCAGCCCCAGCATTTT	CSVSDRGNQPQHF
TRBD2	TRBV4-1	TRBJ2-7	once	TGCGCCAGCAGCCATGCAAGCGGGGTTAGCTCCTACGAGCAGTACTTC	CASSHASGVSSYEQYF
.	TRBV30	TRBJ2-7	.	TGTGCCTGGAGTCAGGGACAACCTCCTAGCGAGCAGTACTTC	CAWSQGQPPSEQYF
TRBD1	TRBV6-5	TRBJ1-1	.	TGTGCCAGCAGTGAACAGGGGAGCACTGAAGCTTTCTTT	CASSEQGSTEAFF
TRBD1	TRBV14	TRBJ1-3	.	TGTGCCAGCAGCCGAACGGACAGGGGAACTGGAAACACCATATATTTT	CASSRTDRGTGNTIYF
TRBD2	TRBV4-1	TRBJ2-1	.	TGCGCCAGCAGCCAAGACCCGAGTAGCGGGAGTTACAATGAGCAGTTCTTC	CASSQDPSSGSYNEQFF
.	TRBV5-1	TRBJ2-2	.	TGCGCCAGCAGTTTGATACCAGAGAACACCGGGGAGCTGTTTTTT	CASSLIPENTGELFF
TRBD1	TRBV19	TRBJ1-5	.	TGTGCCAGTATCCCCGACAGGGGGCTCGGTCAGCCCCAGCATTTT	CASIPDRGLGQPQHF
TRBD1	TRBV18	TRBJ1-2	.	TGTGCCAGCTCGACCGGACAGGGGCACTATGGCTACACCTTC	CASSTGQGHYGYTF
TRBD1	TRBV5-6	TRBJ1-2	.	TGTGCCAGCAGCTTGGTAGTCGGGACAGGGTTAAGAGGCTACACCTTC	CASSLVVGTGLRGYTF
TRBD1	TRBV14	TRBJ1-1	.	TGTGCCAGCAGGGAGACAGGGGGCACTGAAGCCTTCTTT	CASRETGGTEAFF
TRBD1	TRBV6-1	TRBJ2-3	.	TGTGCCAGCAGTCGGGACAGGCCCGCCGGGGATACGCAGTATTTT	CASSRDRPAGDTQYF
.	TRBV27	TRBJ2-5	.	TGTGCCAGCAGTTTCCAGCGAGGAGTAGGAGAGACCCAGTACTTC	CASSFQRGVGETQYF
.	TRBV29-1	TRBJ2-7	.	TGCAGCGTTGAGATGCAGGACTCCTACGAGCAGTACTTC	CSVEMQDSYEQYF
TRBD1	TRBV10-1	TRBJ2-2	.	TGCGCCAGCAGCCACAGGGGAACCGGGGAGCTGTTTTTT	CASSHRGTGELFF
TRBD1	TRBV19	TRBJ2-1	.	TGTGCCAGTAGTATACGACAGGGGGCCCACAATGAGCAGTTCTTC	CASSIRQGAHNEQFF
.	TRBV25-1	TRBJ1-2	few	TGTGCCAGCAGTGAACAAGGGGGTGGCGGCTATGGCTACACCTTC	CASSEQGGGGYGYTF
TRBD2	TRBV15	TRBJ2-7	.	TGTGCCACCAGCAGAGCAGCGGGAGGTTCGAACGAGCAGTACTTC	CATSRAAGGSNEQYF
TRBD1	TRBV28	TRBJ2-4	.	TGTGCCAGCAGTACAGGGGGCAAAAACATTCAGTACTTC	CASSTGGKNIQYF
.	TRBV4-1	TRBJ1-4	.	TGCGCCAGCAGCCAGACTACAGGGCGCGATGAAAAACTGTTTTTT	CASSQTTGRDEKLFF
.	TRBV10-3	TRBJ1-1	.	TGTGCCATCGGCGGCCCTGAAGCTTTCTTT	CAIGGPEAFF
TRBD1	TRBV7-8	TRBJ2-7	.	TGTGCCAGCAGCGTATCCGGGACAGGGGGCTACGAGCAGTACTTC	CASSVSGTGGYEQYF
TRBD2	TRBV11-3	TRBJ2-1	.	TGTGCCAGCAGCTTACTAGCGGGAGGGGCCTACAATGAGCAGTTCTTC	CASSLLAGGAYNEQFF
.	TRBV28	TRBJ2-7	.	TGTGCCAGCAGTTTATGGTTTAGCTCCTACGAGCAGTACTTC	CASSLWFSSYEQYF
.	TRBV28	TRBJ2-3	.	TGTGCCAGCAGTTTCTTATACACAGATACGCAGTATTTT	CASSFLYTDTQYF
.	TRBV2	TRBJ2-5	.	TGTGCCAGCAGTGATGGGGGCTTGAGAGGGGAGACCCAGTACTTC	CASSDGGLRGETQYF
.	TRBV28	TRBJ2-7	.	TGTGCCAGCAGTTTACAGTTCTACGAGCAGTACTTC	CASSLQFYEQYF
.	TRBV6-5	TRBJ1-2	.	TGTGCCAGCAACACGGTGGGAGGGGCGTTTGGCTACACCTTC	CASNTVGGAFGYTF
.	TRBV6-1	TRBJ2-5	.	TGTGCCAGCAGTGAATTCTTCGGGTCTCAAGAGACCCAGTACTTC	CASSEFFGSQETQYF